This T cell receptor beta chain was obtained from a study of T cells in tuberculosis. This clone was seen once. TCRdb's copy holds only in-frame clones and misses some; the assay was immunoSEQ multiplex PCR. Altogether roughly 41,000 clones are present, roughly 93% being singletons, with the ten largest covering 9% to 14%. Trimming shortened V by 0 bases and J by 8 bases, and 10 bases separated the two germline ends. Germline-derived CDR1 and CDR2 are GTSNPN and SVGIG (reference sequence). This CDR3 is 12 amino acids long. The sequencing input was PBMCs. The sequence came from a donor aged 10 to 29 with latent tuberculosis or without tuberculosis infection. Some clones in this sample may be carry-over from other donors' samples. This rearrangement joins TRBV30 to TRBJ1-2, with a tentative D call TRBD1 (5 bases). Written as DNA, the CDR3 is TGTGCCTGGAGTGTACCGGAGGGGGGCTACACCTTC. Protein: CAWSVPEGGYTF.